The rows below give T cell receptor beta chains drawn from one sample of a study of T cell responses to AZD1222 COVID-19 vaccine. Method: immunoSEQ multiplex PCR; TCRdb's copy keeps in-frame clones and lacks some. The sample yields around 140,000 clones, 85% to 90% seen once. This sample comprised peripheral blood, obtained on day 0 of AZD1222 vaccination. The receptors here all came from an adult in good health. Both conserved end residues are part of each CDR3. A D gene is named only where the DNA matches it firmly.

v_gene	d_gene	j_gene	CDR3nt	CDR3aa
TRBV30	NA	TRBJ1-1	TGTGCCTGGAGTGTACTTTCTAGCGGTGGTGGTGACACTGAAGCTTTCTTT	CAWSVLSSGGGDTEAFF
TRBV2	NA	TRBJ2-3	TGTGCCAGCAGTGAATACGCGGAACGCACAGATACGCAGTATTTT	CASSEYAERTDTQYF
TRBV7-9	NA	TRBJ1-2	TGTGCCAGCAGCTTACGAGGCGGAACTAACTATGGCTACACCTTC	CASSLRGGTNYGYTF
TRBV3-1/TRBV3-2	TRBD1	TRBJ1-2	TGTGCCAGCAGCCTGCTATCCGGGACAGGGGCTGGCTACACCTTC	CASSLLSGTGAGYTF
TRBV6-4	TRBD1	TRBJ1-2	TGTGCCAGCAGTCCGGACAGGGGCGAGGGCTACACCTTC	CASSPDRGEGYTF
TRBV28	NA	TRBJ1-5	TGTGCCAGCAGCCCTCCCTTACATGAGGCCCAGCATTTT	CASSPPLHEAQHF
TRBV3-1/TRBV3-2	TRBD2	TRBJ2-1	TGTGCCAGCGGTAGCGGGGGGTACAATGAGCAGTTCTTC	CASGSGGYNEQFF
TRBV19	NA	TRBJ1-1	TGTGCCAGTATGTCGCGCTCGACCACCGAAGCTTTCTTT	CASMSRSTTEAFF
TRBV11-2	NA	TRBJ1-2	TGTGCCAGCAGCTTCGGTCAGGGATATGGCTACACCTTC	CASSFGQGYGYTF
TRBV15	TRBD2	TRBJ2-5	TGTGCCACCAGCAGAGATTTATATACAGGCTGGGGGGGAGAGACCCAGTACTTC	CATSRDLYTGWGGETQYF
TRBV20-1	NA	TRBJ1-6	TGCAGTGCTAGTTCGGGGTCGGCTTCACCCCTCCACTTT	CSASSGSASPLHF
TRBV19	NA	TRBJ2-7	TGTGCCAGTAGTAGGGCCGGAACCTACGAGCAGTACTTC	CASSRAGTYEQYF
TRBV28	NA	TRBJ1-5	TGTGCCAGCAGAGCACAGGGCGCCACGGTCAAGCCCCAGCATTTT	CASRAQGATVKPQHF
TRBV7-9	TRBD1	TRBJ1-2	TGTGCCAGCAGCTTAGGGACTACAGGGGGCGTCTATGGCTACACCTTC	CASSLGTTGGVYGYTF
TRBV19	TRBD1	TRBJ1-5	TGTGCCAGTAGTATTTACAGGGGGGGCAATCAGCCCCAGCATTTT	CASSIYRGGNQPQHF
TRBV19	TRBD2	TRBJ2-1	TGTGCCAGTAATCCTAGCGGGAGGGCCAATGAGCAGTTCTTC	CASNPSGRANEQFF
TRBV12-3/TRBV12-4	NA	TRBJ1-2	TGTGCCAGCAGTTACGACAGCAACTATGGCTACACCTTC	CASSYDSNYGYTF
TRBV28	TRBD1	TRBJ2-7	TGTGCCAGCAGCTCCGGACAGGGTCCCAACGAGCAGTACTTC	CASSSGQGPNEQYF
TRBV19	TRBD1	TRBJ2-6	TGTGCCAGTAGTAAGGCGACAGGGGGCGCTGGGGCCAACGTCCTGACTTTC	CASSKATGGAGANVLTF
TRBV18	NA	TRBJ1-5	TGTGCCAGCTCAACAGAAGGCAATCAGCCCCAGCATTTT	CASSTEGNQPQHF
TRBV2	TRBD1	TRBJ1-6	TGTGCCAGCCGGGACAGGGGGAAAGGGAATTCACCCCTCCACTTT	CASRDRGKGNSPLHF
TRBV28	NA	TRBJ2-7	TGTGCCAGCAGCGGGACCCCTTCCTCCGAGCAGTACTTC	CASSGTPSSEQYF
TRBV7-2	TRBD1	TRBJ1-4	TGTGCCAGCAGCCGACAGGGCGGCGAAAAACTGTTTTTT	CASSRQGGEKLFF
TRBV7-3	NA	TRBJ1-2	TGTGCCAGCAGCTTAAGGGAGACGACAGTCCGCTCATTC	CASSLRETTVRSF
TRBV7-9	NA	TRBJ1-6	TGTGCCAGCAGCTTAGGGGCCGGGAACAGCCTATCACCCCTCCACTTT	CASSLGAGNSLSPLHF
TRBV11-2	TRBD2	TRBJ2-1	TGTGCCAGCAGCTTAAGGGTAGCGGGTGACAATGAGCAGTTCTTC	CASSLRVAGDNEQFF